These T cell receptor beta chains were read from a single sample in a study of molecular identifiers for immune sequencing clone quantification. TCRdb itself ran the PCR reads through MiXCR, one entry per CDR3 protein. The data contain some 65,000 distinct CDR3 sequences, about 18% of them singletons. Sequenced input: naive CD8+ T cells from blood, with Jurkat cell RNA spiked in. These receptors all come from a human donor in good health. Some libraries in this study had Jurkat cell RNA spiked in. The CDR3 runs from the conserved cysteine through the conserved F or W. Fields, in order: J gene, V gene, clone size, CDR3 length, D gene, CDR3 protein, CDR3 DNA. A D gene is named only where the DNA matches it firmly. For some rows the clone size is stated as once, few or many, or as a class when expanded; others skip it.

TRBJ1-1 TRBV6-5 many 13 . CASSTDRFSEAFF TGTGCCAGCAGTACCGACAGGTTCTCTGAAGCTTTCTTT
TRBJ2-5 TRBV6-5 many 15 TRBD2 CASSYEAGGSETQYF TGTGCCAGCAGTTACGAAGCGGGAGGGTCTGAGACCCAGTACTTC
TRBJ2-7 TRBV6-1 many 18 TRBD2 CASSGVVLLAGGAYEQYF TGTGCCAGCAGCGGAGTAGTGTTACTAGCGGGAGGGGCCTACGAGCAGTACTTC
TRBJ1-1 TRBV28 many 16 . CASSFYATAMNTEAFF TGTGCCAGCAGTTTTTATGCTACAGCCATGAACACTGAAGCTTTCTTT
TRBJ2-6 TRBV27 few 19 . CASSLLGPGQSSGANVLTF TGTGCCAGCAGTTTATTAGGCCCAGGACAGAGCTCTGGGGCCAACGTCCTGACTTTC
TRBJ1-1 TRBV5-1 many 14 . CASNENPGDTEAFF TGCGCCAGCAACGAGAACCCGGGGGACACTGAAGCTTTCTTT
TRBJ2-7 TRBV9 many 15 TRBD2 CASSPGVAGGYEQYF TGTGCCAGCAGTCCTGGGGTAGCGGGAGGGTACGAGCAGTACTTC
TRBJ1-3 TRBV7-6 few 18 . CASFGWSVHRPNGNTIYF TGTGCCAGCTTTGGGTGGAGTGTGCATCGACCTAACGGAAACACCATATATTTT
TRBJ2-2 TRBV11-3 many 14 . CASSPIWDTGELFF TGTGCCAGCAGCCCGATTTGGGACACCGGGGAGCTGTTTTTT
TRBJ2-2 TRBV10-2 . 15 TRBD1 CASIGTTGNTGELSF TGCGCCAGCATAGGGACGACAGGGAACACCGGGGAGCTGTCTTTT
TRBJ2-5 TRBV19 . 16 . CASGIGAGSLQETQYF TGTGCCAGTGGTATAGGGGCGGGGTCATTACAAGAGACCCAGTACTTC
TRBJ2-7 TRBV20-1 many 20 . CSARDSTPGAEGPGFIEQYF TGCAGTGCTAGAGACTCCACCCCCGGGGCCGAGGGCCCGGGGTTTATCGAGCAGTACTTC
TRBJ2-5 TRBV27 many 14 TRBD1 CGSKGTGYQETQYF TGTGGCTCGAAAGGGACAGGTTATCAAGAGACCCAGTACTTC
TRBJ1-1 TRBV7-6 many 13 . CASSLGSNTEAFF TGTGCCAGCAGCTTGGGGAGTAACACTGAAGCTTTCTTT
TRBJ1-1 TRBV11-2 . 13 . CASSFGVGTEAFF TGTGCCAGCAGTTTCGGGGTCGGGACTGAAGCTTTCTTT
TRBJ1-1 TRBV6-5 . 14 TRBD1 CASSYQGVGTEAFF TGTGCCAGCAGTTACCAGGGGGTAGGCACTGAAGCTTTCTTT
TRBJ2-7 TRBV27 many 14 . CASSSDGAPYEQYF TGTGCCAGCAGTTCCGACGGGGCGCCCTACGAGCAGTACTTC
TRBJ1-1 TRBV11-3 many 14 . CASSSRTENTEAFF TGTGCCAGCAGCTCAAGGACGGAGAACACTGAAGCTTTCTTT
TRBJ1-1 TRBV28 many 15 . CASSPIRTRSTEAFF TGTGCCAGCAGTCCGATCCGGACGAGGAGCACTGAAGCTTTCTTT
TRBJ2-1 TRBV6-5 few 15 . CASSYFLSSYNEQFF TGTGCCAGCAGTTACTTCCTGAGCTCCTACAATGAGCAGTTCTTC
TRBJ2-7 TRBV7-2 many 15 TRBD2 CASSLGGLVFSKQYF TGTGCCAGCAGCTTGGGAGGGCTAGTCTTTAGCAAGCAGTACTTC
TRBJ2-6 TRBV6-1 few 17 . CASSEWPGDGGANVLTF TGTGCCAGCAGTGAGTGGCCCGGAGATGGTGGGGCCAACGTCCTGACTTTC
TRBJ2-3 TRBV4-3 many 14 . CASSQAREADTQYF TGCGCCAGCAGCCAGGCCAGGGAGGCAGATACGCAGTATTTT
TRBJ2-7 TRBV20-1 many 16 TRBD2 CSARGPGLVFSYEQYF TGCAGTGCTAGAGGCCCGGGACTAGTGTTCTCCTACGAGCAGTACTTC
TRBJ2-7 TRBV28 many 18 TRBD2 CASSHFGARSGRDYEQYF TGTGCCAGCAGCCACTTCGGTGCCAGGAGCGGGAGGGACTACGAGCAGTACTTC
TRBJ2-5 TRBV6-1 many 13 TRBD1 CASSRRQGETQYF TGTGCCAGCAGCAGAAGACAGGGGGAGACCCAGTACTTC
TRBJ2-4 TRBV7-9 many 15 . CASSHPLEAKNIQYF TGTGCCAGCAGCCACCCACTTGAGGCCAAAAACATTCAGTACTTC
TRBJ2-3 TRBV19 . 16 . CASRTRPNLYTDTQYF TGTGCCAGTAGGACTAGGCCGAACTTATACACAGATACGCAGTATTTT
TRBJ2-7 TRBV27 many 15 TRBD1 CASRIAGTGDHEQYF TGTGCCAGCAGGATAGCCGGGACAGGGGACCACGAGCAGTACTTC
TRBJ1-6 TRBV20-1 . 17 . CSADPTELSLGNSPLRF TGCAGTGCCGACCCTACAGAGCTCTCTCTCGGTAATTCACCCCTCCGCTTT
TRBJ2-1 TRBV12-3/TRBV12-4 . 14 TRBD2 CASGWAGVINEQFF TGTGCCAGCGGTTGGGCGGGGGTAATTAATGAGCAGTTCTTC
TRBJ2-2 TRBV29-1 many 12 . CSVPLGSGELFF TGCAGCGTCCCCCTAGGTAGCGGGGAGCTGTTTTTT
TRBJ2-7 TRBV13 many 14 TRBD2 CASSLGLARYEQYF TGTGCCAGCAGCCTCGGACTAGCGCGGTACGAGCAGTACTTC
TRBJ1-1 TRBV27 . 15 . CACSLSLGMNTEAFF TGTGCCTGCAGTTTATCGCTGGGAATGAACACTGAAGCTTTCTTT
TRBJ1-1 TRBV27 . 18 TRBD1 CASSWIQGAPVGNTEAFF TGTGCCAGCAGTTGGATACAGGGGGCGCCGGTTGGGAACACTGAAGCTTTCTTT
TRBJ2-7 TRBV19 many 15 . CASSIGVGPSYEQYF TGTGCCAGTAGTATAGGGGTCGGGCCCTCCTACGAGCAGTACTTC
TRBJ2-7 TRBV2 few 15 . CASSDSLRLTYEQYF TGTGCCAGCAGTGACAGCCTTCGCCTGACCTACGAGCAGTACTTC
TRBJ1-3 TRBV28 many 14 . CASSWDTSGNTIYF TGTGCCAGCAGTTGGGACACCTCTGGAAACACCATATATTTT
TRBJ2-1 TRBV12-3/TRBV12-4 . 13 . CASSLGSGNEQFF TGTGCCAGCTCACTCGGTAGCGGCAATGAGCAGTTCTTC
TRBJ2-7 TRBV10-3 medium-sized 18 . CAISESNPERAFRYEQYF TGTGCCATCAGTGAGTCGAATCCGGAGCGGGCTTTCCGCTACGAGCAGTACTTC
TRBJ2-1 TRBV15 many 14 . CATIQWGQINEQFF TGTGCCACCATCCAGTGGGGACAAATAAATGAGCAGTTCTTC
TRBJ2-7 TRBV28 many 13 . CASSGTATYEQYF TGTGCCAGCAGCGGGACGGCGACCTACGAGCAGTACTTC
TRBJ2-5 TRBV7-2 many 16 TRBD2 CASSLLTSGVQETQYF TGTGCCAGCAGCTTACTGACTAGCGGGGTCCAAGAGACCCAGTACTTC
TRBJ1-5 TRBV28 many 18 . CASSHSSIYRAGGQPQHF TGTGCCAGCAGTCACTCATCCATATACAGGGCCGGGGGTCAGCCCCAGCATTTT
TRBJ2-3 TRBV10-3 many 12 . CAISEVGDTQYF TGTGCCATCAGTGAGGTCGGGGATACGCAGTATTTT
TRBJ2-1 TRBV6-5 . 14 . CASSYSLGDNEQFF TGTGCCAGCAGTTACTCTTTGGGGGACAATGAGCAGTTCTTC
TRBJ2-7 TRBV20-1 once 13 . CSARDLASYEQYF TGCAGTGCTAGAGATCTAGCGTCGTACGAGCAGTACTTC